This record covers a single T cell receptor beta chain. The antigen remains undetermined. Alongside a J-beta primer mix, a sample-barcoded 5' primer served in a second PCR lasting about 7 to 12 cycles. TCRdb re-analysed the 5' RACE reads in MiXCR, keeping a single row per CDR3 protein. The table includes over 600,000 distinct CDR3 sequences, around three fifths detected once. The germline V gene encodes CDR1 LGHDT and CDR2 YNNKEL (reference sequence). The CDR3 length is 14 residues. This sample was included in a study of blood T cells in healthy people across ages. Study results and limitations: As age increased, TCR beta diversity per million T cells fell in a roughly linear fashion. PBMCs left unsorted prevented a conclusive naive versus antigen-experienced comparison. Nothing was known about donor CMV status, and this possibly confounded expanded clonotype changes. Diversity estimates drawn from one million T cells were deemed underestimates.

The specimen was blood. The TCR was taken from a man aged 35-49 years in good health. V gene TRBV3-1 combines with J gene TRBJ2-4; TRBD2 might be the D (6 bases). The closer fit of TRBJ2-7 to the DNA end suggests the J call may be wrong. CDR3 sequence reads: CASSQYGSVDEQYF. The CDR3 DNA reads as TGTGCCAGCAGCCAATACGGGAGTGTCGACGAGCAGTACTTC.